Following are 22 T cell receptor beta chains from one sample sequenced in a study of T cell repertoires in ileal Crohn's disease. Measured with immunoSEQ multiplex PCR; TCRdb has only the in-frame clones, and not every one. The table includes around 15,000 clones, 90% to 95% detected once. Sequencing input: ileal tissue. All receptors derive from an adult with Crohn's disease.

The count of this clone is one. The chain couples TRBV6-1 to TRBJ1-6; D perhaps matches TRBD1 (6 bases). Trimming removed 3 bases at V and 3 bases at J, with 18 bases between. The CDR3 has 18 residues. Per germline, CDR1 MNHNS and CDR2 SASEGT. The CDR3 protein is CASSDNSPGVRYNSPLHF. The CDR3 DNA reads TGTGCCAGCAGTGATAACAGTCCAGGGGTCCGCTATAATTCACCCCTCCACTTT.

The chain employs TRBV9 and TRBJ1-1; D not certain. The CDR3 consists of 13 residues. Trimming removed 0 bases at V and 5 bases at J, with 8 bases between. The germline V gene encodes CDR1 SGDLS and CDR2 YYNGEE. CDR3: CASSVVEETEAFF. The DNA of the CDR3 is TGTGCCAGCAGCGTAGTTGAGGAAACTGAAGCTTTCTTT. Together with reference TRBV9 and TRBJ1-1, the CDR3 gives the full variable domain: DSGVTQTPKHLITATGQRVTLRCSPRSGDLSVYWYQQSLDQGLQFLIQYYNGEERAKGNILERFSAQQFPDLHSELNLSSLELGDSALYFCASSVVEETEAFFGQGTRLTVV.

The V gene is TRBV4-2, the J gene TRBJ1-6; 9 bases agree with TRBD1. Per the germline V gene, CDR1 is LGHNA and CDR2 is YNFKEQ. The V gene end was trimmed by 3 bases and the J gene end by 4 bases; junction bases not matched to a gene: 1. CDR3 length: 15 residues. The CDR3 spells CASSHGTGYNSPLHF. In DNA form, the CDR3 reads TGTGCCAGCAGCCACGGGACAGGGTATAATTCACCCCTCCACTTT.

The rearrangement joins TRBV25-1 to TRBJ2-7, with D unresolved. This CDR3 is built from 11 residues. Germline CDR1 and CDR2: MGHDK and SYGVNS. V was clipped by 5 bases and J by 2 bases, with 4 bases between them. CDR3: CASSYTYEQYF. The CDR3, as DNA: TGTGCCAGCAGTTACACCTACGAGCAGTACTTC.

The V call is TRBV11-1, the J call TRBJ2-3; no reliable D call. CDR1 and CDR2 (germline): SGHAT, FQDESV (reference sequence). This CDR3 comprises 14 residues. Trimming removed 2 bases from V and 0 bases from J, with 6 bases in between. Here the CDR3 DNA reads TGTGCCAGCAGCTTATTCGGGAGCACAGATACGCAGTATTTT. As protein: CASSLFGSTDTQYF.

The chain has TRBV7-9 and TRBJ2-1; 9 bases line up with TRBD1. The CDR3 loop spans 17 amino acids. V lost 4 bases, J lost 8 bases, and 15 bases stayed unmatched. Germline V CDR1 and CDR2: SEHNR, FQNEAQ (reference sequence). For the CDR3, the DNA is TGTGCCAGCAGCTCTACACGGGACAGGGCGTCTACGGATGAGCAGTTCTTC. Its protein product is CASSSTRDRASTDEQFF.

With regard to this clone: The same CDR3 can be traced to other DNA sequences in this sample. The CDR3 DNA reads TGTGCCAGCAGCCCGACAGGCTCTGGAAACACCATATATTTT. Translated: CASSPTGSGNTIYF. The genes are TRBV7-2 and TRBJ1-3; the D gene is possibly TRBD1 (6 bases). Germline V gene sequence: CDR1 SGHTA, CDR2 FQGNSA. This CDR3 is built from 14 residues. Trimming cost V 5 bases and J 0 bases, with 8 bases left between them.

Here the CDR3 reads CASSQGVRGLNEKLFF. CDR3 sequence (DNA): TGCGCCAGCAGCCAAGGGGTTCGGGGTCTTAATGAAAAACTGTTTTTT. The chain couples TRBV4-3 to TRBJ1-4, with D hard to call. With 1 base removed from V and 4 bases from J, the gap between germline ends came to 13 bases. The CDR3 is made up of 16 amino acids. CDR1 and CDR2 from the germline V gene are LGHNA and YSLEER.

This chain uses TRBV7-2 with TRBJ2-7; 9 bases are a match to TRBD2. The CDR3 loop spans 15 amino acids. J was trimmed by 6 bases and V by 2 bases; bases with no gene match: 8. Germline assignment: CDR1 SGHTA and CDR2 FQGNSA. The CDR3 loop reads CASSLSGGGAVEQYF. The CDR3, as DNA: TGTGCCAGCAGCTTATCTGGCGGGGGGGCCGTCGAGCAGTACTTC.

Written as DNA, the CDR3 is TGTGCCATCAGTACACCAATCGGGGGTACAGATACGCAGTATTTT. Its protein product is CAISTPIGGTDTQYF. J is TRBJ2-3 and V is TRBV10-3, with a weak D call TRBD2 (6 bases). The germline gives CDR1 ENHRY, CDR2 SYGVKD. The CDR3 length is 15 residues. The V end was cut by 5 bases, the J end by 3 bases, with 15 bases between.

The table lists this clone with a count of one. The V gene is TRBV6-1, the J gene TRBJ2-2; TRBD2 matches at 8 bases. CDR3 size: 16 residues. J gave up 7 bases and V 4 bases, and 11 bases lay outside the gene matches. Germline loops: CDR1 MNHNS, CDR2 SASEGT. The CDR3 DNA reads TGTGCCAGCAGTGGCCGGGCGGGGGGAGGTGTCGGGGAGCTGTTTTTT. Its translation is CASSGRAGGGVGELFF.

The chain joins TRBV7-2 to TRBJ2-2, with D unclear. Trimming removed 2 bases from V and 1 base from J, with 5 bases in between. Per germline, CDR1 SGHTA and CDR2 FQGNSA. This CDR3 comprises 14 residues. The CDR3 DNA reads as TGTGCCAGCAGCTTATACTGGAACACCGGGGAGCTGTTTTTT. Encoded protein: CASSLYWNTGELFF.

This sequence joins TRBV5-1 and TRBJ1-2; tentative D call: TRBD1 (5 bases). Deletions cut 0 bases from V and 5 bases from J, with 14 bases between. Germline V gene lookup returns CDR1 SGHRS and CDR2 YFSETQ. The CDR3 is 15 amino acids. CDR3 sequence: CASSLEGLGLYGYTF. The CDR3 DNA is TGCGCCAGCAGCTTGGAGGGGCTTGGCTTATATGGCTACACCTTC.

The V and J genes are TRBV27 and TRBJ2-4, with 7 bases identical to TRBD2. This CDR3 has 15 amino acids. Trimming at V came to 4 bases and at J to 4 bases, leaving 7 bases not matched to a gene. From germline, CDR1 is MNHEY and CDR2 SMNVEV (reference sequence). The CDR3 protein is CASSSPTAGKNIQYF. The CDR3 DNA reads as TGTGCCAGCAGTTCCCCTACAGCGGGGAAAAACATTCAGTACTTC.

The chain is built from TRBV2 and TRBJ1-2, with D tentatively TRBD1 (6 bases). Trimming removed 4 bases at V and 3 bases at J, with 9 bases between. The CDR3 length is 13 residues. Germline assignment: CDR1 SNHLY and CDR2 FYNNEI. The CDR3 DNA follows: TGTGCCAGCAGTGGGAACAGGGACTATGGCTACACCTTC. It codes for CASSGNRDYGYTF.

In nucleotides, the CDR3 is TGTGCCAGCTCTCAGGGGGCATTCACTGAAGCTTTCTTT. Translation gives CASSQGAFTEAFF. The chain joins TRBV2 to TRBJ1-1; 8 bases are shared with TRBD1. Germline V gives CDR1 SNHLY, CDR2 FYNNEI. This CDR3 spans 13 amino acids. V gave up 8 bases and J gave up 4 bases; unmatched junction bases: 6.

This chain links TRBV7-9 with TRBJ1-4; D not resolved. The length of the CDR3 is 13 residues. V lost 7 bases and J lost 3, with 9 bases in between. CDR1 SEHNR and CDR2 FQNEAQ come from the germline V gene (reference sequence). The CDR3 loop reads CASMRGANEKLFF. CDR3 DNA: TGTGCCAGCATGCGGGGTGCTAATGAAAAACTGTTTTTT.

This chain uses TRBV5-4 with TRBJ2-5, with D possibly matching TRBD2 (5 bases). Deletions cut 0 bases from V and 1 base from J, with 10 bases between. CDR1 and CDR2 (germline): SGHNT, YYREEE (reference sequence). This CDR3 spans 15 amino acids. In DNA form, the CDR3 reads TGTGCCAGCAGCTTGGGGAGCGGAACCCAAGAGACCCAGTACTTC. Translation: CASSLGSGTQETQYF.

V gene TRBV4-1 combines with J gene TRBJ2-5; possible D gene TRBD1, 6 bases. V lost 4 bases to trimming and J lost 6 bases, with 15 bases between them. The CDR3 consists of 14 residues. Germline V gene sequence: CDR1 MGHRA, CDR2 YSYEKL. CDR3 amino acids: CASSLRTGIQTQYF. As DNA, the CDR3 is TGCGCCAGCAGCCTTCGTACAGGGATCCAGACCCAGTACTTC.

This sequence joins TRBV5-1 and TRBJ2-1; 9 positions match TRBD1. Germline trimming cut 0 bases from V and 1 base from J; bases unmatched to any gene: 2. Germline CDR1 reads SGHRS; CDR2 reads YFSETQ. This CDR3 has 16 amino acids. CDR3 in DNA: TGCGCCAGCAGCTTGGTCGGACAGGGGTCCTACAATGAGCAGTTCTTC. It is translated as CASSLVGQGSYNEQFF. Full variable domain (remainder filled in from reference TRBV5-1 and TRBJ2-1): KAGVTQTPRYLIKTRGQQVTLSCSPISGHRSVSWYQQTPGQGLQFLFEYFSETQRNKGNFPGRFSGRQFSNSRSEMNVSTLELGDSALYLCASSLVGQGSYNEQFFGPGTRLTVL.

As DNA, the CDR3 is TGTGCCAGCAGTTTATCAGGGGGCTCTTGGGAAAAACTGTTTTTT. This codes for CASSLSGGSWEKLFF. The rearrangement uses TRBV27 and TRBJ1-4; 7 bases match TRBD1. V lost 0 bases, J lost 8 bases, and 6 bases stayed unmatched. The CDR3 is 15 residues long. From germline, CDR1 is MNHEY and CDR2 SMNVEV (reference sequence). The entire variable domain, with the rest obtained from reference TRBV27 and TRBJ1-4, is as follows: EAQVTQNPRYLITVTGKKLTVTCSQNMNHEYMSWYRQDPGLGLRQIYYSMNVEVTDKGDVPEGYKVSRKEKRNFPLILESPSPNQTSLYFCASSLSGGSWEKLFFGSGTQLSVL.

The chain combines TRBV7-8 with TRBJ1-1; no clear D. Trimming shortened V by 1 base and J by 1 base, and 10 bases separated the two germline ends. CDR1 is SGHVS, CDR2 FQNEAQ, per germline. CDR3 size: 15 residues. The CDR3 here is CASSLGRPGNTEAFF. CDR3 DNA sequence: TGTGCCAGCAGCTTAGGGAGACCGGGGAACACTGAAGCTTTCTTT.